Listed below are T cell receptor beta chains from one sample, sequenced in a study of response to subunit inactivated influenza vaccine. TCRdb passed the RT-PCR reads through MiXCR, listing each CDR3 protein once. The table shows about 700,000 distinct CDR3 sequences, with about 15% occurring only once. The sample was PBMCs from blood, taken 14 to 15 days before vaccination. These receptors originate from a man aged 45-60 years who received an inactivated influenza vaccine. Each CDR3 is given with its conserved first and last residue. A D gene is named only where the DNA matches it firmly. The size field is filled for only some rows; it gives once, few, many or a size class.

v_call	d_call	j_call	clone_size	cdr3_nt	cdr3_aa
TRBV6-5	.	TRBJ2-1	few	TGTGCCAGCAGTTACTCGACAGGCCACAATGAGCAGTTCTTC	CASSYSTGHNEQFF
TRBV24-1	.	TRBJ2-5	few	TGTGCCACCAGCCAGGGGCTGGGGACCCAGTACTTC	CATSQGLGTQYF
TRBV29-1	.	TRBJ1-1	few	TGCAGCGTTCGCAGGGCGAACACTGAAGCTTTCTTT	CSVRRANTEAFF
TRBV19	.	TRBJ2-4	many	TGTGCCAGTACCCCAGGTTGGACGGACATTCAGTACTTC	CASTPGWTDIQYF
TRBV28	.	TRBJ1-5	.	TGTGCCAGCAGTGACACAGCTCAATGGGGGCAGAATCAGCCCCAGCATTTT	CASSDTAQWGQNQPQHF
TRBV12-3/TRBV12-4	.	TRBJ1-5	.	TGTGCCAGCAGCACACAGGGACTGAATCAGCCCCAGCATTTT	CASSTQGLNQPQHF
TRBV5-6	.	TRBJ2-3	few	TGTGCCAGCAGCACCTGGAACACAGATACGCAGTATTTT	CASSTWNTDTQYF
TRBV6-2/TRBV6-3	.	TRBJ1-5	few	TGTGCCAGCACCCCAAGGGGCCTCTCGAGGGAGCCCCAGCATTTT	CASTPRGLSREPQHF
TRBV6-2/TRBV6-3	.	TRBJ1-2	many	TGTGCCAGCAGTCCAGGGTCCTCACAACGCTATGGCTACACCTTC	CASSPGSSQRYGYTF
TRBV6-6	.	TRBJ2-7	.	TGTGCCAGCGTTGACAGCTCCTACGAGCAGTACTTC	CASVDSSYEQYF
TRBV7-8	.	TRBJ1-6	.	TGTGCCAGCACCCCTTGGGGGGGAAGCTCCTATAATTCACCCCTCCACTTT	CASTPWGGSSYNSPLHF
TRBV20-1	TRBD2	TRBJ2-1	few	TGCAGTGCTAGAGAACCAAGCGGGAGAGCCTACAATGAGCAGTTCTTC	CSAREPSGRAYNEQFF
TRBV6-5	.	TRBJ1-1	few	TGTGCCAGCAGTTACTCGCCGGTGAACACTGAAGCTTTCTTT	CASSYSPVNTEAFF
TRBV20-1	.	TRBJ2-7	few	TGCAGTGCTAGGGGGGGACCGGGAAGGCGCGAGCAGTACTTC	CSARGGPGRREQYF
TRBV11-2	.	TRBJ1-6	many	TGTGCCAGCAGCCCTGCGCCAGTCCTTAATTCACCCCTCCACTTT	CASSPAPVLNSPLHF
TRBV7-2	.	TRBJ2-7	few	TGTGCCAGCAGCCATCGTAGGACGGCCTCCTACGAGCAGTACTTC	CASSHRRTASYEQYF
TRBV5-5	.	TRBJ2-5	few	TGTGCCAGCAGTCGTGCGCAAGAGACCCAGTACTTC	CASSRAQETQYF
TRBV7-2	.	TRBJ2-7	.	TGTGCCAGCAGATCCTCGATGGGGCCCTACGAGCAGTACTTC	CASRSSMGPYEQYF
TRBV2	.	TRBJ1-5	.	TGTGCCAGCAGTAAAGGGGGGTTTAATCAGCCCCAGCATTTT	CASSKGGFNQPQHF
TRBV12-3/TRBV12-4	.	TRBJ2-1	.	TGTGCCAGCAGCCAAATCATCAATGAGCAGTTCTTC	CASSQIINEQFF
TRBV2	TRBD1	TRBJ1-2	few	TGTGCCAGCACCCCGGGACAGGGGTACTATGGCTACACCTTC	CASTPGQGYYGYTF
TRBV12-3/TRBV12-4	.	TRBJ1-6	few	TGTGCCAGCAGTACAGGCCCCAATTCACCCCTCCACTTT	CASSTGPNSPLHF
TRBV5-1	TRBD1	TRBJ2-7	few	TGCGCCAGCAGCTTGCAAACAGGGGCTCCGGGGACCATGGTCTACGAGCAGTACTTC	CASSLQTGAPGTMVYEQYF
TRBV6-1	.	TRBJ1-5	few	TGTGCCAGCACTCGGGAGGGCAGCAGCAATCAGCCCCAGCATTTT	CASTREGSSNQPQHF
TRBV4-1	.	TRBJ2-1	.	TGCGCCAGCAGCCAAGATTGGGAGCCGACCTACAATGAGCAGTTCTTC	CASSQDWEPTYNEQFF
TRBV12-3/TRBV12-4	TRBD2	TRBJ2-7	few	TGTGCCAGCAGTACCCGCCGGACTAGCGGGGAGCAGTACTTC	CASSTRRTSGEQYF